These 27 T cell receptor beta chains originate from one sample sequenced in a study of regulatory T cells in long-lasting Graves disease. With iRepertoire HTBI primers and Arm-PCR of CDR3 regions, TCR beta libraries were built. A single record per CDR3 protein comes from TCRdb applying MiXCR to the multiplex PCR reads. The sample contains 650,000 to 700,000 distinct CDR3 sequences, about 32% of which appear only once. Time point described: persistent/refractory GD, antithyroid drugs over 5 years with positive TRAb. The TCR library was made from RNA that had been extracted from PBMCs in TRIzol. The specimen was peripheral blood mononuclear cells (PBMCs), collected when the disease was refractory, from a patient treated with antithyroid drugs. These TCRs come from a female donor with Graves disease.

The chain recombines TRBV7-2 with TRBJ1-5; 10 bases agree with TRBD1. There are 17 residues in the CDR3. Germline-derived CDR1 and CDR2 are SGHTA and FQGNSA. V shed 4 bases, J shed 3 bases, and the junction held 9 bases outside the gene matches. In DNA form, the CDR3 reads TGTGCCAGCAGCTCCGGCCCGGGACAGGGGCCCAATCAGCCCCAGCATTTT. It is translated as CASSSGPGQGPNQPQHF.

This clonotype was counted between two and nine times. The chain recombines TRBV6-1 with TRBJ1-1, with TRBD1 identical over 8 bases. Losses at the gene ends were 5 bases for V and 4 bases for J; bases not matched to a gene: 12. Germline V CDR1 and CDR2: MNHNS, SASEGT. This CDR3 contains 16 residues. CDR3 nucleotide sequence: TGTGCCAGCAGTACCTTACCCGGACAGGGAATCACTGAAGCTTTCTTT. Protein product: CASSTLPGQGITEAFF.

The CDR3 sequence is CATSRTGTGVPEQYF. CDR3 in DNA: TGTGCCACCAGCCGTACCGGGACAGGGGTACCCGAGCAGTACTTC. The chain recombines TRBV15 with TRBJ2-7, with 10 bases aligning to TRBD1. In germline, CDR1 is LNHNV, CDR2 YYDKDF (reference sequence). CDR3 length: 15 residues. The V gene end was trimmed by 5 bases and the J gene end by 6 bases; junction bases not matched to a gene: 10.

This clonotype has just a few counts. The chain joins TRBV14 to TRBJ1-4; TRBD1 might be the D (6 bases). Germline CDR1 is SGHDN and CDR2 is FVKESK. Trimming shortened V by 0 bases and J by 7 bases, and 15 bases separated the two germline ends. The CDR3 loop spans 16 amino acids. The CDR3: CASSQDRAGAGEKLFF. CDR3 DNA sequence: TGTGCCAGCAGCCAAGATCGGGCAGGGGCGGGTGAAAAACTGTTTTTT.

This clonotype was seen a single time. The chain uses TRBV20-1 and TRBJ1-5; possibly TRBD1 for D (6 bases). Between the trimmed V and J ends, which lost 3 bases and 7 bases, there was a span of 13 bases. This CDR3 is 13 amino acids long. CDR1 and CDR2 from the germline V gene are DFQATT and SNEGSKA (reference sequence). CDR3 sequence reads: CSASVQGGQPQHF. The DNA of the CDR3 is TGCAGTGCTAGCGTACAGGGCGGGCAGCCCCAGCATTTT.

This clonotype showed up just a few times. The CDR3 is CASSARLADYEQYF. DNA for the CDR3: TGTGCCAGCAGCGCAAGACTAGCGGACTACGAGCAGTACTTC. This chain links TRBV9 with TRBJ2-7, with 9 nucleotides matching TRBD2. The germline gives CDR1 SGDLS, CDR2 YYNGEE. This CDR3 has 14 amino acids. J gave up 3 bases and V 3 bases, and 4 bases lay outside the gene matches.

The V call is TRBV4-1, the J call TRBJ2-5; maybe TRBD2 (5 bases). The CDR3 runs to 14 residues. Germline loops: CDR1 MGHRA, CDR2 YSYEKL. Trimming took off 1 base at V and 5 bases at J, with 11 bases between the two ends. CDR3 residues: CASSQGASGETQYF. For the CDR3, the DNA is TGCGCCAGCAGCCAAGGAGCTTCGGGGGAGACCCAGTACTTC.

The V and J genes are TRBV5-5 and TRBJ1-1; 9 positions agree with TRBD1. Germline loops: CDR1 SGHKS, CDR2 YYEKEE (reference sequence). Germline trimming cut 3 bases from V and 0 bases from J; bases unmatched to any gene: 3. The CDR3 extends over 15 amino acids. CDR3 residues: CASSSRDRVNTEAFF. The CDR3 nucleotides are TGTGCCAGCAGCTCCCGGGACAGGGTGAACACTGAAGCTTTCTTT.

As to this clonotype: Just one base apart from a much larger clone, this may be a read error. This chain uses TRBV2 with TRBJ2-7; D may correspond to TRBD1 or TRBD2 (5 bases each). Trimming pared 6 bases from V and 2 bases from J, leaving 17 bases between. Germline V gives CDR1 SNHLY, CDR2 FYNNEI. The CDR3 is 15 amino acids. The CDR3 sequence is CASRARGTEAYEQYF. DNA for the CDR3: TGTGCCAGCAGGGCCAGAGGGACCGAGGCCTACGAGCAGTACTTC.

In this sample, this clonotype turned up a few times. V usage is TRBV15 and J usage is TRBJ1-1; the match to TRBD1 covers 11 bases. Germline CDR1 is LNHNV and CDR2 is YYDKDF (reference sequence). The CDR3 is 14 residues long. The trim removed 8 bases at V and 3 bases at J, leaving 5 bases unmatched. The CDR3 spells CATCRDRGYTEAFF. The CDR3, as DNA: TGTGCCACCTGTCGGGACAGGGGGTACACTGAAGCTTTCTTT.

This clonotype appeared a few times. V is TRBV27 and J is TRBJ1-6; D gene unclear. Germline CDR1 reads MNHEY; CDR2 reads SMNVEV (reference sequence). The ends were cut back, 4 bases at V and 3 bases at J, with 1 base in the middle. This CDR3 is built from 12 residues. CDR3 residues: CASSYYNSPLHF. The CDR3 DNA reads as TGTGCCAGCAGTTACTATAATTCACCCCTCCACTTT.

V and J are TRBV7-6 and TRBJ1-2; TRBD1 aligns across 7 bases. Per germline, CDR1 SGHVS and CDR2 FNYEAQ. Unmatched junction bases numbered 5, after V lost 3 bases and J lost 4 bases. This CDR3 region has 14 residues. The CDR3 sequence is CASSFADRAYGYTF. The CDR3 nucleotides read TGTGCCAGCAGCTTTGCCGACAGGGCCTATGGCTACACCTTC.

Comments on this clonotype: Possible read error: a much larger clone is one base away. J is TRBJ1-1 and V is TRBV2, with TRBD1 identical over 9 bases. CDR1 and CDR2 from the germline V gene are SNHLY and FYNNEI. The CDR3 loop spans 15 amino acids. J gave up 1 base and V 5 bases, and 5 bases lay outside the gene matches. CDR3 region: CASSQDRGQNTEAFF. The CDR3 DNA reads as TGTGCCAGCAGTCAGGACAGGGGACAGAACACTGAAGCTTTCTTT.

J is TRBJ2-7 and V is TRBV10-2, with D perhaps matching TRBD2 (5 bases). Trimming pared 8 bases from V and 3 bases from J, leaving 14 bases between. The germline CDR1 and CDR2 sequences are WSHSY and SAAADI. This CDR3 contains 13 residues. This CDR3 is CASVAGLIYEQYF. The CDR3 DNA sequence: TGCGCCAGCGTAGCTGGACTGATCTACGAGCAGTACTTC.

This clonotype has a count of ten or more. The V gene is TRBV20-1, the J gene TRBJ2-5, with 11 bases matching TRBD2. CDR3 length: 15 amino acids. The junction had 4 bases not matched to a gene; V was cut back by 0 bases and J by 4 bases. Germline CDR1 reads DFQATT; CDR2 reads SNEGSKA (reference sequence). The CDR3 DNA reads as TGCAGTGCTAGAGAACTAGCGGGAGTGTCAGAGACCCAGTACTTC. Amino acids: CSARELAGVSETQYF.

The rearrangement joins TRBV5-1 to TRBJ2-7; a weak D match, TRBD2 (6 bases). CDR3 length: 19 amino acids. CDR1 and CDR2 from the germline V gene are SGHRS and YFSETQ. Trimming pared 4 bases from V and 2 bases from J, leaving 28 bases between. The CDR3: CASSIRPRGKGGPPYEQYF. The CDR3 DNA follows: TGCGCCAGCAGCATCCGCCCCCGGGGGAAGGGCGGACCCCCCTACGAGCAGTACTTC.

This clonotype was observed a single time. J is TRBJ1-2 and V is TRBV29-1; TRBD1 aligns across 10 bases. J was trimmed by 8 bases and V by 5 bases; bases with no gene match: 5. The CDR3 has 12 residues. Germline-derived CDR1 and CDR2 are SQVTM and ANQGSEA. This CDR3 is CSVRGQGVGYTF. The CDR3, as DNA: TGCAGCGTTAGAGGACAGGGGGTCGGCTACACCTTC. The complete variable domain, with remaining parts taken from reference TRBV29-1 and TRBJ1-2, reads SAVISQKPSRDICQRGTSLTIQCQVDSQVTMMFWYRQQPGQSLTLIATANQGSEATYESGFVIDKFPISRPNLTFSTLTVSNMSPEDSSIYLCSVRGQGVGYTFGSGTRLTVV.

With respect to this clonotype: The junction and the germline gene differ at one end; a read error may be behind it. This chain uses TRBV28 with TRBJ2-5; tentatively, D is TRBD2 (6 bases). The CDR3 has 12 amino acids. Germline CDR1 MDHEN, CDR2 SYDVKM. In nucleotides, the CDR3 is TGTGCCGGCAGTTTCGCGGGGGAGACCCAGTACTTC. Its translation: CAGSFAGETQYF.

Remarks on this clonotype: A read error may explain this, as a much larger clone is one base away. The V call is TRBV28, the J call TRBJ1-2, with D tentatively TRBD1 (5 bases). This CDR3 is built from 13 residues. The germline V and J ends were trimmed by 8 bases and 5 bases, with 15 bases remaining between them. CDR1 is MDHEN, CDR2 SYDVKM, per germline. The CDR3 DNA reads TGTGCCAGCCTCACGGGGGAACGGTATGGCTACACCTTC. Its protein is CASLTGERYGYTF.

The rearrangement uses TRBV5-1 and TRBJ2-6; D is possibly TRBD2 (5 bases). V lost 5 bases and J lost 4, with 10 bases in between. This CDR3 is 14 amino acids long. Germline loops: CDR1 SGHRS, CDR2 YFSETQ. The CDR3 DNA reads TGCGCCAGCAGTGTTGAGGGCGGGGCCAACGTCCTGACTTTC. Translation gives CASSVEGGANVLTF.

The J gene is TRBJ1-5, the V gene TRBV30; TRBD1 aligns across 8 bases. J gave up 2 bases and V 3 bases, and 6 bases lay outside the gene matches. CDR1 is GTSNPN, CDR2 SVGIG, per germline (reference sequence). The CDR3 has 15 residues. The CDR3 bases are TGTGCCTGGAGCCCATCGGACAGGGGCAATCAGCCCCAGCATTTT. This sequence encodes CAWSPSDRGNQPQHF. Full variable domain (missing parts from reference TRBV30 and TRBJ1-5): SQTIHQWPATLVQPVGSPLSLECTVEGTSNPNLYWYRQAAGRGLQLLFYSVGIGQISSEVPQNLSASRPQDRQFILSSKKLLLSDSGFYLCAWSPSDRGNQPQHFGDGTRLSIL.

The rearrangement uses TRBV3-1 and TRBJ2-2; 14 nucleotides agree with TRBD2. Trimming took 4 bases from V and 6 from J; bases not matched to a gene: 7. Germline CDR1 reads LGHDT; CDR2 reads YNNKEL (reference sequence). The CDR3 extends over 17 amino acids. CDR3 amino acids: CASSPPGLAGVAGELFF. CDR3 sequence (DNA): TGTGCCAGCAGCCCTCCGGGACTAGCGGGAGTAGCCGGGGAGCTGTTTTTT.

This clonotype was seen more than once but under ten times. The chain employs TRBV7-3 and TRBJ1-2; no clear D. CDR1 is SGHTA, CDR2 FQGTGA, per germline. This CDR3 is 17 amino acids long. The V and J ends lost 0 bases and 7 bases respectively, with 21 bases between them. The chain's CDR3 is CASSLTSGNLVGSGYTF. Here the CDR3 DNA reads TGTGCCAGCAGCTTAACTTCGGGAAACCTCGTCGGGAGTGGCTACACCTTC.

This chain links TRBV27 with TRBJ2-1; 8 bases map to TRBD2. V lost 4 bases, J lost 3 bases, and 2 bases stayed unmatched. CDR3 length: 14 residues. Germline assignment: CDR1 MNHEY and CDR2 SMNVEV (reference sequence). The CDR3 nucleotides are TGTGCCAGCAGTTCACTAGCGGTCTACAATGAGCAGTTCTTC. Its translation: CASSSLAVYNEQFF.

V and J are TRBV7-3 and TRBJ2-7; D may be TRBD2 (6 bases). The V end was cut by 0 bases, the J end by 3 bases, with 12 bases between. The CDR3 loop spans 15 amino acids. In germline, CDR1 is SGHTA, CDR2 FQGTGA. CDR3: CASSLTPQEGYEQYF. In nucleotides, the CDR3 is TGTGCCAGCAGCTTAACGCCTCAGGAGGGCTACGAGCAGTACTTC.

The chain combines TRBV19 with TRBJ2-3, with a tentative D call TRBD1 (6 bases). CDR1 is LNHDA and CDR2 is SQIVND in the germline V gene (reference sequence). The CDR3 is 11 amino acids. Between the trimmed V and J ends, which lost 7 bases and 5 bases, there was a span of 7 bases. The CDR3 loop reads CASMTGDTQYF. The CDR3 DNA follows: TGTGCCAGTATGACAGGAGATACGCAGTATTTT.

CDR3 DNA sequence: TGTGCCAGCAGCAACGGGATTAGCGGGACCGGGGCCAACGTCCTGACTTTC. Its protein is CASSNGISGTGANVLTF. This chain links TRBV2 with TRBJ2-6; 8 bases match TRBD2. CDR1 SNHLY and CDR2 FYNNEI come from the germline V gene. V was pared by 6 bases and J by 4 bases, with 11 bases of the junction left unmatched. The CDR3 covers 17 residues.